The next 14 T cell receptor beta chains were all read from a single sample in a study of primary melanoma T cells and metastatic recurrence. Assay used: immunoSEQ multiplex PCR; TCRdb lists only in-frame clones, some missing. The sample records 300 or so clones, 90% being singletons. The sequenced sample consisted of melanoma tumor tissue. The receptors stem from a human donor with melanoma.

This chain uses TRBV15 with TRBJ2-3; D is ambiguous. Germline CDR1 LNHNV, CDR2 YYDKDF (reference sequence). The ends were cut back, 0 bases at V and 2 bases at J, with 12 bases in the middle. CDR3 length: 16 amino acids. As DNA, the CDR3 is TGTGCCACCAGCAGAGATAAAACGGGCCTCACAGATACGCAGTATTTT. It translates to CATSRDKTGLTDTQYF. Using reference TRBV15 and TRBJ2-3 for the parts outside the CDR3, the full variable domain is DAMVIQNPRYQVTQFGKPVTLSCSQTLNHNVMYWYQQKSSQAPKLLFHYYDKDFNNEADTPDNFQSRRPNTSFCFLDIRSPGLGDTAMYLCATSRDKTGLTDTQYFGPGTRLTVL.

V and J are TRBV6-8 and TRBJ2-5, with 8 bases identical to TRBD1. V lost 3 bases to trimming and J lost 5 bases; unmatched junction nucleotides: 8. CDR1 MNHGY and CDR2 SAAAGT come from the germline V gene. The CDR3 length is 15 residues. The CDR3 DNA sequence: TGTGCCAGCAGTTATGGTCAGGGGGCTTGGGAGACCCAGTACTTC. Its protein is CASSYGQGAWETQYF.

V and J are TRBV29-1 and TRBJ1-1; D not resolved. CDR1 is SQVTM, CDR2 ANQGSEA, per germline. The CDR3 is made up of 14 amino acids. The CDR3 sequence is CNAGRPGSNTEAFF. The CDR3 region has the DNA TGCAACGCCGGAAGGCCGGGGTCGAACACTGAAGCTTTCTTT.

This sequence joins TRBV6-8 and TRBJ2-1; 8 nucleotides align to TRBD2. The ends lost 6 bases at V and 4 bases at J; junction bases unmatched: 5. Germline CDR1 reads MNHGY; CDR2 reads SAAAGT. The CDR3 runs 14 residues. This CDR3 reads CASRERGGYNEQFF. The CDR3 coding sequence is TGTGCCAGCAGGGAACGGGGGGGTTACAATGAGCAGTTCTTC.

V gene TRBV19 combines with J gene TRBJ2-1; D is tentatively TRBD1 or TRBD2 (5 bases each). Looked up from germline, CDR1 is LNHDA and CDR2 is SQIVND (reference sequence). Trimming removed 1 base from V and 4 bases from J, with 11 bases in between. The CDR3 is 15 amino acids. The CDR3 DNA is TGTGCCAGTAGTATAGTGCAGGGACCTTACAATGAGCAGTTCTTC. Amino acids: CASSIVQGPYNEQFF.

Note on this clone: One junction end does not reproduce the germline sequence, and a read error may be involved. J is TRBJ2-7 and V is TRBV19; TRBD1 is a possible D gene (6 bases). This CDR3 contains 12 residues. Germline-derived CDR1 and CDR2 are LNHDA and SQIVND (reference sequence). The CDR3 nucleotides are TGTGCCAATAGTTCGGACAGCTCAGGACCGTACTTC. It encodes CANSSDSSGPYF. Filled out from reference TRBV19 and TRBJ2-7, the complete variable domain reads DGGITQSPKYLFRKEGQNVTLSCEQNLNHDAMYWYRQDPGQGLRLIYYSQIVNDFQKGDIAEGYSVSREKKESFPLTVTSAQKNPTAFYLCANSSDSSGPYFGPGTRLTVT.

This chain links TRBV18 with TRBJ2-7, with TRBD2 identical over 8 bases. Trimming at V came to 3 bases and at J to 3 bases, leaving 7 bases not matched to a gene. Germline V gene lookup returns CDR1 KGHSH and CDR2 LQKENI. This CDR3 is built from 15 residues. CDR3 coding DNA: TGTGCCAGCTCACCCGGACTAAGCGGGGGCTACGAGCAGTACTTC. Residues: CASSPGLSGGYEQYF.

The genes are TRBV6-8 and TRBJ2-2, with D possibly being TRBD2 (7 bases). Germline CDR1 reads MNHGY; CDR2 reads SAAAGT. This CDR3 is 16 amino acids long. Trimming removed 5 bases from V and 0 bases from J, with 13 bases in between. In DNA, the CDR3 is TGTGCCAGCAGTGTAAGGGGGGGAGCGAACACCGGGGAGCTGTTTTTT. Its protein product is CASSVRGGANTGELFF.

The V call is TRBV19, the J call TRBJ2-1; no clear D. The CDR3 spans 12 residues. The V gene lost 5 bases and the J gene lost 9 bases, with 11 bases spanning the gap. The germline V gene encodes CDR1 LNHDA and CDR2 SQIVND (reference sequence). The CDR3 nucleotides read TGTGCCAGTAGTTTCCTATCCGGTGAGCAGTTCTTC. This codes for CASSFLSGEQFF.

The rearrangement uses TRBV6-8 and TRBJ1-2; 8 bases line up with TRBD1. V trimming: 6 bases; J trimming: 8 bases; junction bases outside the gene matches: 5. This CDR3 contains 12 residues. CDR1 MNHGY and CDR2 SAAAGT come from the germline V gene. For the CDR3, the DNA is TGTGCCAGCAGCCCGACAGGGGCCGGCTACACCTTC. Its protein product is CASSPTGAGYTF.

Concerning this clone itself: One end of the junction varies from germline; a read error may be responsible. CDR3 residues: CAISRERVAEAFF. CDR3 bases: TGTGCCATCAGTCGAGAGAGGGTCGCTGAAGCTTTCTTT. The chain combines TRBV6-8 with TRBJ1-1, with D unresolved. CDR3 size: 13 residues. CDR1 and CDR2 from the germline V gene are MNHGY and SAAAGT.

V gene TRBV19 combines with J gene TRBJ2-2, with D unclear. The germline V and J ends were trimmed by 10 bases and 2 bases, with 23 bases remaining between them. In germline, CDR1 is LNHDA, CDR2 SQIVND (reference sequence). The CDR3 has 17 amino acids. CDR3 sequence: CATKPREMTVNTGELFF. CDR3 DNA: TGTGCCACCAAACCTAGGGAAATGACGGTCAACACCGGGGAGCTGTTTTTT.

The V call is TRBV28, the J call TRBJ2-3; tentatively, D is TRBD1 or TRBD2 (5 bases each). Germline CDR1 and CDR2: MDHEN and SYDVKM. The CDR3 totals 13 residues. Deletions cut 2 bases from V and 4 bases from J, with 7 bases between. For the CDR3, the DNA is TGTGCCAGCAGTTTAAGGGGACCAGATACGCAGTATTTT. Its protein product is CASSLRGPDTQYF. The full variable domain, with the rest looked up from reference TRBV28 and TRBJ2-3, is DVKVTQSSRYLVKRTGEKVFLECVQDMDHENMFWYRQDPGLGLRLIYFSYDVKMKEKGDIPEGYSVSREKKERFSLILESASTNQTSMYLCASSLRGPDTQYFGPGTRLTVL.

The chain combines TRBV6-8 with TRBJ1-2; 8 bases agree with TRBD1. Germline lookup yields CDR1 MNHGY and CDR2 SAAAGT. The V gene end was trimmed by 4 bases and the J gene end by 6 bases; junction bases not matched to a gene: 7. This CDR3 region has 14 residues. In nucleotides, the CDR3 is TGTGCCAGCAGTTCCCAACCAGGGGGCGATGGCTACACCTTC. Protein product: CASSSQPGGDGYTF.